This TCR beta chain was captured by sequencing in a study of T cell responses to AZD1222 COVID-19 vaccine. General study points: White British donors predominated, females outnumbered males, and clonal diversity was possibly underestimated. Just 6 or 7 people given AZD1222 tested seropositive at baseline. When two AZD1222 doses had been given, Spike-specific TCR breadth and depth rose. Nearly half of spike-specific TCRs reportedly target unmutated variant regions.

Using immunoSEQ multiplex PCR, the repertoire was profiled, and TCRdb retains in-frame clones only, with some absent. The repertoire holds about 120,000 clones, with approximately 92% as singletons. With regard to this clone: The antigen is undetermined.

The CDR3 consists of 16 residues. With V trimmed by 6 bases and J by 0 bases, 6 bases remained unmatched. Germline loops: CDR1 ENHRY, CDR2 SYGVKD. The source is an adult in good health. The rearrangement links TRBV10-3 to TRBJ1-3, with TRBD1 identical over 9 bases. The source material was peripheral blood, sampled on day 0 of AZD1222 vaccination. The CDR3 sequence is CAIRGDREVSGNTIYF. CDR3 bases: TGTGCCATCAGGGGGGACAGGGAGGTCTCTGGAAACACCATATATTTT.